This entry is about one T cell receptor (beta chain). Its antigen remains unidentified. Focal radiation plus CTLA-4 blockade with ipilimumab was given to patients with chemo-refractory metastatic non-small-cell lung cancer. These data belong to a study of radiotherapy plus CTLA-4 blockade in lung cancer. Study in general: For 18% of patients, objective responses occurred, and around 34% had disease control.

The V gene lost 7 bases and the J gene lost 0 bases, with 10 bases spanning the gap. This CDR3 is built from 14 residues. Germline V CDR1 and CDR2: WSHSY, SAAADI. Study-wide points: According to reports, early shifts in blood T cell clones, alongside interferon-beta, forecast response most accurately. Expansion of tumor-derived TCR clones was observed in blood after radiotherapy plus ipilimumab.

Assay: immunoSEQ multiplex PCR; the TCRdb copy retains only in-frame clones and omits some. The profile shows over 100,000 clones, 75% to 90% of them singletons. The TCR originated in a human donor with non-small cell lung cancer that progressed on radiotherapy plus ipilimumab. The sample was peripheral blood, taken from a patient treated with radiotherapy plus ipilimumab. The chain uses TRBV10-2 and TRBJ1-5; possible D gene TRBD1, 6 bases. In nucleotides, the CDR3 is TGCGCCAGCACCCGGGACATTAGCAATCAGCCCCAGCATTTT. It yields the protein CASTRDISNQPQHF.